Here is one TCR beta chain with its context. What antigen it recognizes has not been identified. Base qualities are not provided; no much larger clone lies one nucleotide away. The sample originates from a study of T cells after yellow fever vaccination (dated by TCRdb to between 2018 and 2021). For the wider study: Libraries from fractions with low cell numbers were prepared with the SMART-Seq v4 Ultra Low Input RNA kit. To follow T-cell clones before and after primary and booster YFV17D yellow fever vaccination, bulk TCR alpha and beta repertoires were sequenced over time. Two healthy male donors, one aged 18 to 30 and one aged 30 to 39 years, were included in the cohort. Blood was collected at multiple timepoints before and after primary and secondary immunization, and bulk PBMC replicates and cell subsets were isolated. Overall study results and their limits: A small share of clonotypes was detected in both CD4 and CD8 compartments, with the overlap likely arising from convergent recombination. Because the study included only two donors, the extent to which the findings can be generalized is limited. Compared with the primary T-cell response, the secondary T-cell response was weaker but faster, peaking on day 5 rather than day 15. After the booster, most of the clones that had expanded following primary vaccination were detected again (almost 98% of CD4 and roughly 88% of CD8), which suggests that memory was broadly maintained. FACS-sorted repertoires could contain abundant contaminating clonotypes from the bulk population, so computational filtering was required.

The sequencing machine was an Illumina NovaSeq 6000. TCR cDNA was synthesized by 5'RACE template switching, through which a universal primer site and unique molecular identifiers were introduced. cDNA synthesis was primed from both the TCR alpha and TCR beta constant segments. Two PCR steps were used to amplify libraries, with sample barcodes and sequencing adapters being added in the second step. Sequencing of libraries was done on Illumina HiSeq 2500 (2x100 bp) or NovaSeq (2x150 bp). The source study handled its data this way. Demultiplexing of reads and collapsing into UMI consensus sequences were performed with MIGEC, and V(D)J alignment was carried out with MiXCR. Using edgeR on replicate PBMC samples, clonotypes were called vaccine-responding if FDR was below 0.01 and the log2 fold change was above 5 up to day 15. Each bulk clonotype was labeled CD4 or CD8 based on which sequenced repertoire, CD4 or CD8, contained the clonotype at higher abundance. TCRdb cleaned the public reads at Q25 with fastp, built clones with MiXCR and kept in-frame beta chains. Each entry merges the rows of one CDR3 protein and shows their most common DNA and genes. It is TCRdb's table, rather than the study itself, that gives the V and J calls and clone size. Here the sample has 95,000 to 150,000 distinct CDR3 sequences; approximately 8.4% occur a single time. In total, the top ten clones hold approximately 37% of the sample.

Reading the germline V gene gives CDR1 MGHRA and CDR2 YSYEKL. The junction shows trimming of 1 base on V and 3 bases on J, plus 13 bases between the germline ends. From the cysteine up to the valine, the CDR3 has a length of 15 residues. Just CDR3 DNA is preserved here, 45 bases in frame from base 1. The treatment or condition label on this specimen signifies: live attenuated yellow fever vaccine strain. A standard Ficoll-Paque protocol was used to isolate PBMCs from peripheral blood. Dynabeads CD4 and CD8 positive selection kits were used to isolate the CD4 and CD8 T-cell fractions. TriZol was used to extract RNA from bulk PBMCs, from CD4 and CD8 fractions, and from dextramer-positive and dextramer-negative fractions.

The sequence joins TRBV4-1 to TRBJ2-7; the D gene may be TRBD1 or TRBD2, since each aligns over 5 bases. The input for sequencing was CD8+ T cells sorted from PBMCs, taken on the day of the yellow fever booster vaccination. This TCR derives from a man aged 18 to 30 who received the YFV17D yellow fever vaccine. The CDR3 has the sequence CASSQVWDGGYEQYV. The sequenced DNA: TGCGCCAGCAGCCAAGTTTGGGACGGAGGCTACGAGCAGTACGTC.